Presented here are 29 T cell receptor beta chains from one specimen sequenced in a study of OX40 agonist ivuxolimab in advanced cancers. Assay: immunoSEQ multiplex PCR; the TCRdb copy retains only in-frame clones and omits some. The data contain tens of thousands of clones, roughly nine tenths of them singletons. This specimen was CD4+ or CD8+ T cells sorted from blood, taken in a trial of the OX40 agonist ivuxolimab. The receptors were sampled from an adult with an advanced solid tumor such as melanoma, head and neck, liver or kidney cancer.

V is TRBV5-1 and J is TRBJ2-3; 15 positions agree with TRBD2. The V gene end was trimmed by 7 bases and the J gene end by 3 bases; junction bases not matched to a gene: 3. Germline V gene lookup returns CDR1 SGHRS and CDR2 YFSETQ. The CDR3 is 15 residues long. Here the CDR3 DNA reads TGCGCCAGCTGGGGGACTAGCGGGAGGACAGATACGCAGTATTTT. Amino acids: CASWGTSGRTDTQYF.

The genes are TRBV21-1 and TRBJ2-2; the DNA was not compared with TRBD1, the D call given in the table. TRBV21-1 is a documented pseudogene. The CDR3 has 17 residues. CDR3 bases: TGTGCCAGCAGCAAAGGACAGGTTGGACGCGCCACCGGGGAGCTGTTTTTT. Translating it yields CASSKGQVGRATGELFF.

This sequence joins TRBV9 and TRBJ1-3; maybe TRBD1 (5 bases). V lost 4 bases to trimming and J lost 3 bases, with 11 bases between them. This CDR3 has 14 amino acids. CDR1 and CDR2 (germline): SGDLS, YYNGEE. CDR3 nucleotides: TGTGCCAGCAGCCCAGCTGGGGGTGGAAACACCATATATTTT. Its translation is CASSPAGGGNTIYF.

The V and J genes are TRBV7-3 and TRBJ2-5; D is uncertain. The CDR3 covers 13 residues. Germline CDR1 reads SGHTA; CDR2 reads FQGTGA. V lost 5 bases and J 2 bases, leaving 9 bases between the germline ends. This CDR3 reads CASSQAAQETQYF. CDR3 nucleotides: TGTGCCAGCAGCCAAGCCGCTCAAGAGACCCAGTACTTC.

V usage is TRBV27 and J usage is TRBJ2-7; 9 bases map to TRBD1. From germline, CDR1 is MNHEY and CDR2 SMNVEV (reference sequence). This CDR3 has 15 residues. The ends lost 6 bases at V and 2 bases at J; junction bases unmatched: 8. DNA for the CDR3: TGTGCCAGCAGGATACAGGGGGCTTGGGCCTACGAGCAGTACTTC. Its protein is CASRIQGAWAYEQYF.

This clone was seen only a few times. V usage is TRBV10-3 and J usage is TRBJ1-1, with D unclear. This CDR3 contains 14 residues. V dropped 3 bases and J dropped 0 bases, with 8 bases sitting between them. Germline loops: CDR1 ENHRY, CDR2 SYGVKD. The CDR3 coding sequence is TGTGCCATCAGTGATAGGAGGGTGAACACTGAAGCTTTCTTT. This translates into CAISDRRVNTEAFF.

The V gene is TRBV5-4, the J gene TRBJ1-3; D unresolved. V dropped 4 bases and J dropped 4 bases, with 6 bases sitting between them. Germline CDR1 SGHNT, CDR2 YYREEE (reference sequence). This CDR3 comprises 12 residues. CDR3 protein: CASSLLGNTIYF. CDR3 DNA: TGTGCCAGCAGCCTTCTCGGAAACACCATATATTTT.

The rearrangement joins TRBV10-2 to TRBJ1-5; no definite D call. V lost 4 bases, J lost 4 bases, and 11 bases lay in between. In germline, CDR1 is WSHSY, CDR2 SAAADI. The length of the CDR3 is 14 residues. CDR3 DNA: TGCGCCAGCAGTGGGGGAGGGTGGAATCAGCCCCAGCATTTT. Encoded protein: CASSGGGWNQPQHF.

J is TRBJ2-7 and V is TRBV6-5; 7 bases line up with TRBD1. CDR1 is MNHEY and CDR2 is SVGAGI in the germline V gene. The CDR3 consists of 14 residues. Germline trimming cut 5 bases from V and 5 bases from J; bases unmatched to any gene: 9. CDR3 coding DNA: TGTGCCAGCAGTCCCGACAGGGAAGGGAACGAGCAGTACTTC. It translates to CASSPDREGNEQYF.

The CDR3 DNA is TGCAGCGTTGAGGTCGTGGCGAGCACAGATACGCAGTATTTT. This gives the protein CSVEVVASTDTQYF. The gene calls are TRBV29-1 and TRBJ2-3; D gene unclear. Germline lookup yields CDR1 SQVTM and CDR2 ANQGSEA. The CDR3 has 14 residues. Between the trimmed V and J ends, which lost 3 bases and 0 bases, there was a span of 10 bases.

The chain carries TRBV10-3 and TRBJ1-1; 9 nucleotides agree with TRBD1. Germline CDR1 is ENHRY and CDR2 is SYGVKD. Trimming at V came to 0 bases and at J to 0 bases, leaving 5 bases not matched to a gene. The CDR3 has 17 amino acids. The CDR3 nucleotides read TGTGCCATCAGTGAGTCCGACAGGGGGTGGGTGAACACTGAAGCTTTCTTT. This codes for CAISESDRGWVNTEAFF.

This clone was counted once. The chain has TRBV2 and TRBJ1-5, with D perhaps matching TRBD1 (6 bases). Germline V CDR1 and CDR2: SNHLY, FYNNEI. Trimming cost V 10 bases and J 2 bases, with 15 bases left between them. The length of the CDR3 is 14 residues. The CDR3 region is CAIRRSGGNQPQHF. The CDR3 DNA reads TGTGCCATTCGGAGGTCAGGGGGCAATCAGCCCCAGCATTTT.

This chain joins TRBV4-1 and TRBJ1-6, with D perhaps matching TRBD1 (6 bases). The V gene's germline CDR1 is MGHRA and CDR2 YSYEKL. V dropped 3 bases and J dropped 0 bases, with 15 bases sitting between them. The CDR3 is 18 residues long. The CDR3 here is CASSQASGQLSYNSPLHF. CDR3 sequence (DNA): TGCGCCAGCAGCCAGGCTTCTGGACAGCTCTCCTATAATTCACCCCTCCACTTT.

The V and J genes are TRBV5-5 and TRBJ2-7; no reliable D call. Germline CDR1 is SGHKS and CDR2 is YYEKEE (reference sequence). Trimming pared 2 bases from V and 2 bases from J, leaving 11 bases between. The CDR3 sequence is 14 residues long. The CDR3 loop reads CASSFIGRTYEQYF. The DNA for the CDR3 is TGTGCCAGCAGCTTTATTGGACGGACCTACGAGCAGTACTTC.

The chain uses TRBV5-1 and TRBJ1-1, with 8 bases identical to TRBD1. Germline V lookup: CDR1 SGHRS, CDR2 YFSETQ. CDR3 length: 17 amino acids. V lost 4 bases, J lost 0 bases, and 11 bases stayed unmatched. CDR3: CASSPRGAGGVNTEAFF. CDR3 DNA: TGCGCCAGCAGCCCACGAGGGGCAGGGGGCGTGAACACTGAAGCTTTCTTT.

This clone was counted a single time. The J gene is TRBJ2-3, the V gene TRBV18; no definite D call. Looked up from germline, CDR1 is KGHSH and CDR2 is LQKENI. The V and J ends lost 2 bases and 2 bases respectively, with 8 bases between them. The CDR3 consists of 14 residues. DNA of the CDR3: TGTGCCAGCTCACCAGTAGATAACACAGATACGCAGTATTTT. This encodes CASSPVDNTDTQYF.

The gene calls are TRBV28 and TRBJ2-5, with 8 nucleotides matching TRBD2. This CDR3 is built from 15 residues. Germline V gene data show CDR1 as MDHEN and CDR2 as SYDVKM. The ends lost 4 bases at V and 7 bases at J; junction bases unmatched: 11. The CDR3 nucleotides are TGTGCCAGCAGTTCCCCGACTAGCGTCGGGGGGACCCAGTACTTC. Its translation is CASSSPTSVGGTQYF.

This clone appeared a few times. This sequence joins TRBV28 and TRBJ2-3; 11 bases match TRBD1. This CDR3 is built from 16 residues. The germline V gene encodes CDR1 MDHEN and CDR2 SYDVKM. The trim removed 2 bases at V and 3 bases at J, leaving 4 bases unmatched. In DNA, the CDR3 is TGTGCCAGCAGTTTAGGACAGGGGGCTAGTACAGATACGCAGTATTTT. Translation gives CASSLGQGASTDTQYF. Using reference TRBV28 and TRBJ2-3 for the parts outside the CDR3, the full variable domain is DVKVTQSSRYLVKRTGEKVFLECVQDMDHENMFWYRQDPGLGLRLIYFSYDVKMKEKGDIPEGYSVSREKKERFSLILESASTNQTSMYLCASSLGQGASTDTQYFGPGTRLTVL.

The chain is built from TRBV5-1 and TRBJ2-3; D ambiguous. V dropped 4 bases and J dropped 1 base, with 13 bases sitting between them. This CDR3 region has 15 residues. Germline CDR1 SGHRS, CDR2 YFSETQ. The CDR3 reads CASSLPGPGTDTQYF. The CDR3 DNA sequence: TGCGCCAGCAGCCTACCCGGGCCGGGCACAGATACGCAGTATTTT.

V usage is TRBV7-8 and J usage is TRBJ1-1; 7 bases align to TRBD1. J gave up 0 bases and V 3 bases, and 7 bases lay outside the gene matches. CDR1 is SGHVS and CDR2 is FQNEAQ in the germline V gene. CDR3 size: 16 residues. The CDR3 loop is CASSFMRGQVNTEAFF. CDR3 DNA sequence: TGTGCCAGCAGCTTTATGAGGGGGCAAGTGAACACTGAAGCTTTCTTT.

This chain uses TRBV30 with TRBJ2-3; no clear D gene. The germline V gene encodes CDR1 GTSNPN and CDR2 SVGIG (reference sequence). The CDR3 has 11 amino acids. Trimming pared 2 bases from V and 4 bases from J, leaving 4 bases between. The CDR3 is CAWSRADTQYF. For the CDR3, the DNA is TGTGCCTGGAGTAGGGCAGATACGCAGTATTTT. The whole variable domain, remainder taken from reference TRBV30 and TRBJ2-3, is SQTIHQWPATLVQPVGSPLSLECTVEGTSNPNLYWYRQAAGRGLQLLFYSVGIGQISSEVPQNLSASRPQDRQFILSSKKLLLSDSGFYLCAWSRADTQYFGPGTRLTVL.

The chain's CDR3 is CASSVNREPNEKLFF. As DNA, the CDR3 is TGTGCCAGTAGTGTGAACAGGGAGCCTAATGAAAAACTGTTTTTT. The rearrangement uses TRBV19 and TRBJ1-4; the D gene is possibly TRBD1 (6 bases). Germline V gene sequence: CDR1 LNHDA, CDR2 SQIVND (reference sequence). V lost 5 bases and J lost 3, with 13 bases in between. This CDR3 is built from 15 residues.

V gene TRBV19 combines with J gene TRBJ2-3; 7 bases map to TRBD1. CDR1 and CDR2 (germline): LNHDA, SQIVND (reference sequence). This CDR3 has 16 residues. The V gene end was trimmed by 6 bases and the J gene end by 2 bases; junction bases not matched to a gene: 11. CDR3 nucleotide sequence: TGTGCCAGTAGGGACCCGGGACAGACTTCCACAGATACGCAGTATTTT. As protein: CASRDPGQTSTDTQYF. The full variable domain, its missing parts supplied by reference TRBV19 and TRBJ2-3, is DGGITQSPKYLFRKEGQNVTLSCEQNLNHDAMYWYRQDPGQGLRLIYYSQIVNDFQKGDIAEGYSVSREKKESFPLTVTSAQKNPTAFYLCASRDPGQTSTDTQYFGPGTRLTVL.

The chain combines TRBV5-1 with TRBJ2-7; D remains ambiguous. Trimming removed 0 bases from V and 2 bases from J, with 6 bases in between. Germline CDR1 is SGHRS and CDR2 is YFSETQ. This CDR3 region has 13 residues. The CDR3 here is CASSLGRTYEQYF. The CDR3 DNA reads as TGCGCCAGCAGCTTGGGCAGAACCTACGAGCAGTACTTC.

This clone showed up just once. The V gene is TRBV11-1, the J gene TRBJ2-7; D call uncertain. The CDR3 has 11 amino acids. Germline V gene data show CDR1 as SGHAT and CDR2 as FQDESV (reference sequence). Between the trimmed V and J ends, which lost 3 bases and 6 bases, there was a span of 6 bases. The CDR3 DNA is TGTGCCAGCAGCTTGCGAGGCGAGCAGTACTTC. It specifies CASSLRGEQYF.

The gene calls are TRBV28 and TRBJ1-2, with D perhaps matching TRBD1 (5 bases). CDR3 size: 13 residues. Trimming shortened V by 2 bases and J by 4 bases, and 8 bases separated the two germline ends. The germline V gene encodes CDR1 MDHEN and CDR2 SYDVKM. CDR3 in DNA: TGTGCCAGCAGTTTAGACAGCCCCTATGGCTACACCTTC. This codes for CASSLDSPYGYTF.

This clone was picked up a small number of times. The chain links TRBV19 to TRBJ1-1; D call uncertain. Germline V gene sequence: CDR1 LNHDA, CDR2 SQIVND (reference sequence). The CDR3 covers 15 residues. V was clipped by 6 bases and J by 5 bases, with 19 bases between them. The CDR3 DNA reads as TGTGCCAGTAGCTGGGCCAGCCGGCTTGGGACTGAAGCTTTCTTT. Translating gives CASSWASRLGTEAFF.

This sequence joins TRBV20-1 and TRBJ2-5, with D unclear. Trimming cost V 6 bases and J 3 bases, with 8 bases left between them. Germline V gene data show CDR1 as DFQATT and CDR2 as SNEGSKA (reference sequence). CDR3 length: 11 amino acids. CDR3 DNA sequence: TGCAGTGCCAGGATCGAAGAGACCCAGTACTTC. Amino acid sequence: CSARIEETQYF.

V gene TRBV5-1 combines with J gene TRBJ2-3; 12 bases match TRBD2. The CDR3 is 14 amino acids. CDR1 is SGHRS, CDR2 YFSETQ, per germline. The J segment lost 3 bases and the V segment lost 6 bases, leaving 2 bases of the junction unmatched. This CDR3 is CASMGLAGTDTQYF. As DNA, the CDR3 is TGCGCCAGCATGGGACTAGCGGGTACAGATACGCAGTATTTT.